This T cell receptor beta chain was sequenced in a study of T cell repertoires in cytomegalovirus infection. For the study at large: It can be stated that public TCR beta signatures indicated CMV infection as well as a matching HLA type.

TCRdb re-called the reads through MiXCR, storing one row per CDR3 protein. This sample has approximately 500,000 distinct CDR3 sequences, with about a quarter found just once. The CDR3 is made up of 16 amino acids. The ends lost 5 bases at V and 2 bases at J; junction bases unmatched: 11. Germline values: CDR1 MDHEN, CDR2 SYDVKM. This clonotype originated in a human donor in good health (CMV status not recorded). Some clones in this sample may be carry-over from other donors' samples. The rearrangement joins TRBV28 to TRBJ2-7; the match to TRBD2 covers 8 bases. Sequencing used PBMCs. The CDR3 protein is CASSGGRGGQTYEQYF. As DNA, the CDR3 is TGTGCCAGCAGTGGGGGACGGGGGGGACAAACCTACGAGCAGTACTTC. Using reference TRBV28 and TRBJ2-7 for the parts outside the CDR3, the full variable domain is DVKVTQSSRYLVKRTGEKVFLECVQDMDHENMFWYRQDPGLGLRLIYFSYDVKMKEKGDIPEGYSVSREKKERFSLILESASTNQTSMYLCASSGGRGGQTYEQYFGPGTRLTVT.